One and the same sample provided the 22 T cell receptor beta chains below, sequenced in a study of beta chain features in type 1 diabetes. Which antigens these TCRs recognize remains unknown. Expressed TCRB transcripts were sequenced because the isolated RNA had all been reverse transcribed beforehand. The protocol was immunoSEQ multiplex PCR, while the TCRdb copy is restricted to in-frame clones and leaves out a portion. The sample lists 550,000 to 850,000 clones, about an eighth occurring once. Findings and caveats of the study: Shorter TCRB CDR3s, moderately but significantly so, were found in Type 1 diabetes patients in all four CD4+ subsets.

The sequencing input was naive CD4+ T cells from blood. These receptor sequences come from a man younger than 35 with type 1 diabetes.

The chain joins TRBV6-5 to TRBJ1-4, with 8 nucleotides matching TRBD1. The junction had 7 bases not matched to a gene; V was cut back by 2 bases and J by 8 bases. Per germline, CDR1 MNHEY and CDR2 SVGAGI. CDR3 length: 15 amino acids. The CDR3 is CASSYQGASGEKLFF. The CDR3 DNA sequence: TGTGCCAGCAGTTACCAGGGGGCTTCCGGCGAAAAACTGTTTTTT.

The chain has TRBV27 and TRBJ2-3, with 8 bases that match TRBD2. J was trimmed by 2 bases and V by 7 bases; bases with no gene match: 5. CDR3 size: 14 residues. Per germline, CDR1 MNHEY and CDR2 SMNVEV (reference sequence). The DNA of the CDR3 is TGTGCCAGCACCCCGGGGGGGTTCACAGATACGCAGTATTTT. This translates into CASTPGGFTDTQYF.

The rearrangement links TRBV13 to TRBJ1-2, with D possibly matching TRBD1 (5 bases). With 3 bases removed from V and 2 bases from J, the gap between germline ends came to 13 bases. Germline V gene sequence: CDR1 PRHDT, CDR2 FYEKMQ (reference sequence). The CDR3 spans 15 residues. The CDR3 here is CASSLEGLRNYGYTF. The CDR3 DNA reads as TGTGCCAGCAGCTTGGAGGGGTTGAGAAACTATGGCTACACCTTC.

The chain recombines TRBV25-1 with TRBJ1-1, with D uncertain. The CDR3 length is 13 residues. Trimming removed 3 bases from V and 10 bases from J, with 15 bases in between. Germline V gene sequence: CDR1 MGHDK, CDR2 SYGVNS. CDR3 nucleotide sequence: TGTGCCAGCAGTGATGACGGCCGACCCAGAGCTTTCTTT. Protein product: CASSDDGRPRAFF.

This clone was picked up a small number of times. This rearrangement joins TRBV5-1 to TRBJ2-1; 7 bases map to TRBD2. This CDR3 is 13 amino acids long. Germline V gene data show CDR1 as SGHRS and CDR2 as YFSETQ. J was trimmed by 3 bases and V by 7 bases; bases with no gene match: 4. For the CDR3, the DNA is TGCGCCAGCGGGGCGGGGGACTACAATGAGCAGTTCTTC. Its translation is CASGAGDYNEQFF.

This clone appeared a few times. V and J are TRBV7-9 and TRBJ1-1; D is ambiguous. The V end was cut by 5 bases, the J end by 1 base, with 8 bases between. This CDR3 region has 13 residues. CDR1 and CDR2 from the germline V gene are SEHNR and FQNEAQ (reference sequence). CDR3 amino acids: CASSLPPNTEAFF. DNA of the CDR3: TGTGCCAGCAGCCTCCCGCCGAACACTGAAGCTTTCTTT.

This chain links TRBV4-1 with TRBJ1-5, with D uncertain. Trimming stripped 1 base from V and 5 bases from J, with 6 bases between. This CDR3 has 13 residues. The germline CDR1 and CDR2 sequences are MGHRA and YSYEKL. In DNA form, the CDR3 reads TGCGCCAGCAGCCAAGTGGAATATCAGCCCCAGCATTTT. It is translated as CASSQVEYQPQHF.

The rearrangement uses TRBV13 and TRBJ1-6, with 7 bases identical to TRBD1. This CDR3 is 16 amino acids long. Looked up from germline, CDR1 is PRHDT and CDR2 is FYEKMQ (reference sequence). Trimming cost V 2 bases and J 7 bases; bases outside gene matches: 8. CDR3 coding DNA: TGTGCCAGCAGCTTACGCTTCGGGACAGACAATTCACCCCTCCACTTT. Translating it yields CASSLRFGTDNSPLHF.

The J gene is TRBJ2-5, the V gene TRBV5-1; the match to TRBD1 covers 8 bases. The V gene end was trimmed by 4 bases and the J gene end by 4 bases; junction bases not matched to a gene: 9. The CDR3 runs 15 residues. Per germline, CDR1 SGHRS and CDR2 YFSETQ. The CDR3 loop reads CASSPMTGAGETQYF. The CDR3 region has the DNA TGCGCCAGCAGCCCTATGACAGGGGCGGGAGAGACCCAGTACTTC.

CDR3 in DNA: TGTGCCAGCAGACTTTCGGGCGACAGTGCCTATGGCTACACCTTC. Protein: CASRLSGDSAYGYTF. The chain joins TRBV6-5 to TRBJ1-2; perhaps TRBD1 as D (5 bases). The CDR3 is 15 residues long. The V gene lost 6 bases and the J gene lost 4 bases, with 18 bases spanning the gap. The germline V gene encodes CDR1 MNHEY and CDR2 SVGAGI.

This clone turned up a few times. V usage is TRBV7-9 and J usage is TRBJ1-1; D is undetermined. V gave up 5 bases and J gave up 3 bases, with 10 bases separating them. The length of the CDR3 is 13 residues. Per germline, CDR1 SEHNR and CDR2 FQNEAQ (reference sequence). CDR3 DNA: TGTGCCAGCAGCACCCAGGAGGACACTGAAGCTTTCTTT. Amino acids: CASSTQEDTEAFF.

This clone was counted between two and nine times. The chain joins TRBV7-9 to TRBJ1-1; maybe TRBD1 (5 bases). V was shortened by 4 bases and J by 1 base, with 10 bases between the two germline ends. Germline CDR1 SEHNR, CDR2 FQNEAQ (reference sequence). This CDR3 has 14 residues. The CDR3 bases are TGTGCCAGCAGCTACTGGGACTGGAACACTGAAGCTTTCTTT. Its protein product is CASSYWDWNTEAFF.

This clone was seen more than once but under ten times. The gene calls are TRBV2 and TRBJ2-1; 11 positions match TRBD2. The CDR3 runs 16 residues. The V and J ends lost 4 bases and 7 bases, in that order; junction bases with no gene match: 9. In germline, CDR1 is SNHLY, CDR2 FYNNEI. The CDR3 reads CASSGLAGISGNEQFF. The CDR3 nucleotides read TGTGCCAGCAGTGGACTAGCGGGGATCTCGGGGAATGAGCAGTTCTTC.

This clone was seen more than once but under ten times. DNA of the CDR3: TGTGCCAGCAGCGGAGTCAGGGGGAGGACCGGGGAGCTGTTTTTT. It is translated as CASSGVRGRTGELFF. The chain joins TRBV9 to TRBJ2-2; D perhaps matches TRBD1 (7 bases). CDR1 is SGDLS and CDR2 is YYNGEE in the germline V gene. Trimming shortened V by 3 bases and J by 5 bases, and 14 bases separated the two germline ends. The CDR3 is 15 residues long.

The chain recombines TRBV5-1 with TRBJ2-7, with 8 bases aligning to TRBD2. CDR1 and CDR2 (germline): SGHRS, YFSETQ. J gave up 2 bases and V 0 bases, and 4 bases lay outside the gene matches. The CDR3 is made up of 15 amino acids. The CDR3 is CASSLASGGTYEQYF. In DNA, the CDR3 is TGCGCCAGCAGCTTGGCAAGCGGGGGAACCTACGAGCAGTACTTC.

This clone has a handful of counts. The chain joins TRBV5-1 to TRBJ2-1, with D possibly matching TRBD1 (5 bases). CDR1 is SGHRS and CDR2 is YFSETQ in the germline V gene. Trimming stripped 2 bases from V and 4 bases from J, with 19 bases between. The CDR3 extends over 17 amino acids. CDR3 nucleotide sequence: TGCGCCAGCAGCTTACTTTCAACATCGGACACTTACAATGAGCAGTTCTTC. Amino acid sequence: CASSLLSTSDTYNEQFF.

This clone was detected only a few times. This chain links TRBV6-5 with TRBJ1-1, with a possible D match to TRBD1 (5 bases). V lost 6 bases to trimming and J lost 0 bases, with 11 bases between them. The CDR3 is made up of 14 amino acids. Per germline, CDR1 MNHEY and CDR2 SVGAGI. The CDR3 coding sequence is TGTGCCAGCAGCAGGGAGGACATGAACACTGAAGCTTTCTTT. Protein sequence: CASSREDMNTEAFF.

The rearrangement joins TRBV5-1 to TRBJ2-3, with D possibly matching TRBD1 (5 bases). The germline V gene has CDR1 SGHRS and CDR2 YFSETQ. Trimming cost V 1 base and J 2 bases, with 11 bases left between them. This CDR3 has 15 amino acids. The CDR3 region has the DNA TGCGCCAGCAGCTTGAGCACAGGCTCCACAGATACGCAGTATTTT. It is translated as CASSLSTGSTDTQYF.

DNA for the CDR3: TGTGCCAGCAGCGAGACAGGAGCGAACACTGAAGCTTTCTTT. Protein sequence: CASSETGANTEAFF. The chain has TRBV7-9 and TRBJ1-1; tentatively, D is TRBD1 (6 bases). Trimming cost V 5 bases and J 1 base, with 11 bases left between them. The CDR3 contains 14 residues. Germline V gives CDR1 SEHNR, CDR2 FQNEAQ (reference sequence).

This rearrangement joins TRBV9 to TRBJ2-3, with TRBD1 matching over 8 bases. This CDR3 is built from 15 residues. The V segment lost 4 bases and the J segment 3 bases; nucleotides outside the gene matches: 7. CDR1 is SGDLS and CDR2 is YYNGEE in the germline V gene. The CDR3 coding sequence is TGTGCCAGCAGCTTCCGACAGGGGCTGACAGATACGCAGTATTTT. It yields the protein CASSFRQGLTDTQYF.

This clone came up a few times. Different DNA sequences within this sample yield the same CDR3. This rearrangement joins TRBV5-4 to TRBJ1-1; 7 bases align to TRBD1. The CDR3 runs 14 residues. Germline trimming cut 0 bases from V and 2 bases from J; bases unmatched to any gene: 1. CDR1 and CDR2 from the germline V gene are SGHNT and YYREEE (reference sequence). The CDR3 DNA reads TGTGCCAGCAGCTTGGACAGGGGCAACACTGAAGCTTTCTTT. It yields the protein CASSLDRGNTEAFF.

This chain links TRBV19 with TRBJ2-6, with D perhaps being TRBD1 or TRBD2 (6 bases each). Germline-derived CDR1 and CDR2 are LNHDA and SQIVND (reference sequence). V lost 6 bases and J lost 1, with 10 bases in between. The CDR3 totals 15 residues. The CDR3 DNA is TGTGCCAGTAGGAGGGGGGCTTCTGGGGCCAACGTCCTGACTTTC. Translated, it gives CASRRGASGANVLTF.